This T cell receptor (beta chain) was observed in a study of vaccination effects on CD4 cells after COVID-19. This clone occurred a few times. Its matching antigen is unknown. The V gene's germline CDR1 is SNHLY and CDR2 FYNNEI. The V and J ends lost 3 bases and 0 bases respectively, with 9 bases between them. The CDR3 length is 15 residues. The ViraFEST assay expanded antigen-specific CD4+ T cells with viral peptide pools before sequencing. It was after around 10 days of culture that CD4+ T cells were isolated. No vaccinee had earlier SARS-CoV-2 infection, and nucleocapsid antibodies were negative. With 8.5 to 10 ug/ml peptides and 10 IU/ml IL-2, fewer than 2.5 million PBMC per well were cultured. Measured with immunoSEQ multiplex PCR; TCRdb has only the in-frame clones, and not every one. The data hold more than 35,000 clones, with approximately 68% observed a single time.

The chain is built from TRBV2 and TRBJ1-3, with D unclear. The specimen was CD4+ T cells from PBMCs cultured with HCoV-OC43 spike peptides, collected before COVID-19 vaccination. This sample's subset: HCoV-OC43 spike overlapping peptide pool stimulation. This TCR was sampled from a human donor who received a COVID-19 vaccine. Written as DNA, the CDR3 is TGTGCCAGCAGTGATAGGGCTTTCTCTGGAAACACCATATATTTT. Protein: CASSDRAFSGNTIYF.